The subject of this entry is one TCR beta chain. Its antigen is unidentified. Profiled with immunoSEQ multiplex PCR; TCRdb holds only in-frame clones, not every one. The repertoire consists of about 2.4 million clones, with over 85% occurring once and the leading ten covering more than 0.35%. These data come from a study of shared clonotypes between healthy human individuals. Findings of the study overall: In a few donors, 4.5% to 5.5% of naive CD4 clonotypes appeared in common.

The TCR comes from a man aged 18 to 30 in good health. Some clones in this sample may be carry-over from other donors' samples. Sequenced sample: naive CD4+ T cells from PBMCs. Subset meaning: CD45RA+ positively selected.

The CDR3 bases are TGTGCCAGCAGCTTAGGCCTTGGGGGCACTCAGCCCCAGCATTTT. It encodes CASSLGLGGTQPQHF. The V call is TRBV7-8, the J call TRBJ1-5; weak D call: TRBD1 (6 bases). The V and J ends lost 1 base and 6 bases respectively, with 13 bases between them. From germline, CDR1 is SGHVS and CDR2 FQNEAQ. This CDR3 spans 15 amino acids.